The entry that follows covers one TCR beta chain sequence. Trimming pared 5 bases from V and 2 bases from J, leaving 16 bases between. The CDR3 is 14 amino acids. In germline, CDR1 is SQVTM, CDR2 ANQGSEA. Methods used by the authors: How many nucleated cells were present was estimated from reference gene primer amplification. TCRdb keeps only in-frame clones here, not all; method: immunoSEQ multiplex PCR. That table is the source of V, J and clone size, and D and trimming were worked out from the DNA. The top ten hold around a tenth of the sample, which has roughly 310,000 clones, about 89% seen once. This entry is derived from a study of blood T cell repertoires in COVID-19.

The sequencing input was PBMCs or T cells enriched from blood (not recorded which). The chain uses TRBV29-1 and TRBJ2-7; a possible D gene is TRBD1 (5 bases). This clonotype originated in a woman aged 40 to 50 who had recovered from COVID-19. Written as DNA, the CDR3 is TGCAGCGTTAGCCCCTTTGCAGGGACCTACGAGCAGTACTTC. Translated: CSVSPFAGTYEQYF.